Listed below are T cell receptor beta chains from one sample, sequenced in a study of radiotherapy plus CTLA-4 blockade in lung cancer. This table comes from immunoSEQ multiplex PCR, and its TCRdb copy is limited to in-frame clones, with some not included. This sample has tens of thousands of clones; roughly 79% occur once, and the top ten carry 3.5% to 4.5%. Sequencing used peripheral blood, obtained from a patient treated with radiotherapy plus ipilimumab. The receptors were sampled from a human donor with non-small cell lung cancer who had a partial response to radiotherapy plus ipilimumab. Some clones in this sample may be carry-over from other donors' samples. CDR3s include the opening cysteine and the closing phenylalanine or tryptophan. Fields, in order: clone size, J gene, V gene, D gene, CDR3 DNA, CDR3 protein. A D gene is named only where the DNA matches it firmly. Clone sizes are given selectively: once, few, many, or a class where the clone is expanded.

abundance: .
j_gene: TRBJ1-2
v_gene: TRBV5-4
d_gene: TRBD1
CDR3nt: TGTGCCAGCAGCCGGGACCTACAGGGGGAGGGCTACACCTTC
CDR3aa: CASSRDLQGEGYTF

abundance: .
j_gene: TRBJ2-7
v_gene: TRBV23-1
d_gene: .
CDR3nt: TGCGCCAGCAGCGCCAGGACTTACCTGCCCATCGAGCAGTACTTC
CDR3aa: CASSARTYLPIEQYF

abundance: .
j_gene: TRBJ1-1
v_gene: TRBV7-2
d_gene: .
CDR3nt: TGTGCCAGCAGCTCACAGGGGAACACTGAAGCTTTCTTT
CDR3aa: CASSSQGNTEAFF

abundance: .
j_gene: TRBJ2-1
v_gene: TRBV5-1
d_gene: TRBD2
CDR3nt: TGCGCCAGCAATTCTGCGGGAGGGGTGGATGAGCAGTTCTTC
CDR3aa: CASNSAGGVDEQFF

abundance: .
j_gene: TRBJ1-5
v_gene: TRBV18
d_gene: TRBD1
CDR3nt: TGTGCCAGCTCACCACGGACAGGGGGCCAAGGCAATCAGCCCCAGCATTTT
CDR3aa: CASSPRTGGQGNQPQHF

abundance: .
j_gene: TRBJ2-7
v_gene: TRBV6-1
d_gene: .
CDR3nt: TGTGCCAGCAGTGAAATGGCGGGCCCATCGATAGGATACGAGCAGTACTTC
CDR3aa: CASSEMAGPSIGYEQYF

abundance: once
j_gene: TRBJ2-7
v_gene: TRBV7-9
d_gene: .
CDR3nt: TGTGCCAGCAGCCGAACAGAAGCGGTAGGCGGCGAGCAGTACTTC
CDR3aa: CASSRTEAVGGEQYF

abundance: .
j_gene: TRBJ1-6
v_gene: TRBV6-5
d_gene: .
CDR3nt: TGTGCCAGCAGTTGGGCGGGCCATAATTCACCCCTCCACTTT
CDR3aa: CASSWAGHNSPLHF

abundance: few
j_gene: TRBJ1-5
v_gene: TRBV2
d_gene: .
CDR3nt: TGTGCCAGCAGTGGTCAGGGGTTCAATCAGCCCCAGCATTTT
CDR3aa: CASSGQGFNQPQHF

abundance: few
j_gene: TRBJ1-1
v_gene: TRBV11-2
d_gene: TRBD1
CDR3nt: TGTGCCAGCAGACGAATCAGGGGGCGCAGGAACACTGAAGCTTTCTTT
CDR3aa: CASRRIRGRRNTEAFF